This T cell receptor beta chain derives from a study of T cell responses to AZD1222 COVID-19 vaccine. This clone appeared a few times. The ends lost 4 bases at V and 0 bases at J; junction bases unmatched: 3. This CDR3 region has 17 residues. CDR1 is LGHDT and CDR2 is YNNKEL in the germline V gene (reference sequence). The assay was immunoSEQ multiplex PCR, and TCRdb's table has in-frame clones only and misses some. The data hold roughly 67,000 clones, with approximately 90% observed a single time. The chain couples TRBV3-1 (or the pseudogene TRBV3-2) to TRBJ2-2; 12 nucleotides line up with TRBD2. This specimen was peripheral blood, taken on day 0 of AZD1222 vaccination. The clonotype was recovered from an adult in good health. The CDR3 DNA follows: TGTGCCAGCAGCCGAAGGACTAGCGGGGCGAACACCGGGGAGCTGTTTTTT. Encoded protein: CASSRRTSGANTGELFF.